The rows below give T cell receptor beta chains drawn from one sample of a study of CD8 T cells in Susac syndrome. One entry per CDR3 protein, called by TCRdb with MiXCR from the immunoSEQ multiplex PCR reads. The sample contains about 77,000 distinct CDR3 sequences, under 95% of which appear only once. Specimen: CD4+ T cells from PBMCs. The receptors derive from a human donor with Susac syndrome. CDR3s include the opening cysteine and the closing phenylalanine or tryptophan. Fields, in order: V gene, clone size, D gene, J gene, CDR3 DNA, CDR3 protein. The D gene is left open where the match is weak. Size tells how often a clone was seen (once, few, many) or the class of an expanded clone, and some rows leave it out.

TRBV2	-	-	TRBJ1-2	TGTGCCAGCACTCCTCAGTACGCCTATGGCTACACCTTC	CASTPQYAYGYTF
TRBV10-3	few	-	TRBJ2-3	TGTGCCATCAGTGAGTCAGATACGCAGTATTTT	CAISESDTQYF
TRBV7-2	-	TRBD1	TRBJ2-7	TGTGCCAGCAGCTTGGGACAGGCTGCCTACGAGCAGTACTTC	CASSLGQAAYEQYF
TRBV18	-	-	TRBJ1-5	TGTGCCAGCTCGGGGGGGTTCGGACAGCCCCAGCATTTT	CASSGGFGQPQHF
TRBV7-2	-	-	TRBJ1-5	TGTGCCAGCAGCTTGGCCCGGGGGAGCAATCAGCCCCAGCATTTT	CASSLARGSNQPQHF
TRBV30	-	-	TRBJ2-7	TGTGCCTGGGGACTGCGCCCTTTCGAGCAGTACTTC	CAWGLRPFEQYF
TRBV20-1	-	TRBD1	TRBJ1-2	TGCAGTGCTACTCAGGGGGCGGGTGGCTACACCTTC	CSATQGAGGYTF
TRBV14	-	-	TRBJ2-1	TGTGCCAGCAGCCAAGATGCGCGAGACGGCTTTAATGAGCAGTTCTTC	CASSQDARDGFNEQFF
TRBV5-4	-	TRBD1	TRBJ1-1	TGTGCCAGCAGCCCCGGGACAGGGAGGACTGAAGCTTTCTTT	CASSPGTGRTEAFF
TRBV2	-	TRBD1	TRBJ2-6	TGCGGGACAGGGGGCGACTCTGGGGCCAACGTCCTGACTTTC	CGTGGDSGANVLTF
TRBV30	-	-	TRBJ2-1	TGTGCCTGGAGCGCACTCGGGGAGGAGCAGTTCTTC	CAWSALGEEQFF